What follows are 30 T cell receptor beta chains derived from one specimen sequenced in a study of cytomegalovirus exposure and HLA in healthy donors. Vbeta (60) and Jbeta (13) primers were used in the PCR. The protocol was immunoSEQ multiplex PCR, while the TCRdb copy is restricted to in-frame clones and leaves out a portion. Of some 220,000 clones in the sample, 70% to 85% were seen once. What was sequenced was PBMCs. The receptor set was obtained from a woman between 55 and 75 years old in good health and CMV-seropositive.

The rearrangement joins TRBV6-5 to TRBJ1-2; D ambiguous. Germline-derived CDR1 and CDR2 are MNHEY and SVGAGI. V was shortened by 8 bases and J by 4 bases, with 17 bases between the two germline ends. This CDR3 region has 14 residues. In DNA form, the CDR3 reads TGTGCCAGCCTTCCCAGGCAGGCCTCCTATGGCTACACCTTC. As protein: CASLPRQASYGYTF.

The chain's CDR3 is CASSPGTSGIYEQYF. Written as DNA, the CDR3 is TGTGCCAGCTCACCCGGGACTAGCGGGATCTACGAGCAGTACTTC. This chain links TRBV18 with TRBJ2-7, with 13 bases that match TRBD2. Germline values: CDR1 KGHSH, CDR2 LQKENI. The CDR3 is made up of 15 amino acids. The junction had 2 bases not matched to a gene; V was cut back by 3 bases and J by 3 bases.

Only a few counts were recorded for this clone. V is TRBV5-1 and J is TRBJ2-2, with D unresolved. Trimming cost V 4 bases and J 2 bases, with 9 bases left between them. Germline V gives CDR1 SGHRS, CDR2 YFSETQ. This CDR3 has 14 residues. CDR3 sequence reads: CASSIFSNTGELFF. The CDR3 coding sequence is TGCGCCAGCAGCATCTTCAGTAACACCGGGGAGCTGTTTTTT.

CDR3 sequence: CASSSSRGLGGTDTQYF. Here the CDR3 DNA reads TGTGCCAGCAGCTCCAGCCGTGGCCTTGGAGGCACAGATACGCAGTATTTT. The rearrangement joins TRBV11-2 to TRBJ2-3; D is uncertain. With 4 bases removed from V and 1 base from J, the gap between germline ends came to 18 bases. Germline CDR1 SGHAT, CDR2 FQNNGV. CDR3 length: 17 residues.

The gene calls are TRBV19 and TRBJ1-2; D not certain. V dropped 0 bases and J dropped 6 bases, with 11 bases sitting between them. Germline CDR1 is LNHDA and CDR2 is SQIVND (reference sequence). This CDR3 comprises 14 residues. The CDR3 loop reads CASSIEPGINGYTF. Written as DNA, the CDR3 is TGTGCCAGTAGTATAGAACCAGGAATCAATGGCTACACCTTC.

This clone was counted only a few times. The rearrangement uses TRBV9 and TRBJ2-7, with D unresolved. CDR1 and CDR2 (germline): SGDLS, YYNGEE. V lost 2 bases to trimming and J lost 5 bases, with 14 bases between them. The CDR3 sequence is 14 residues long. CDR3 nucleotides: TGTGCCAGCAGCGTCACTTCAATTGTAGACGAGCAGTACTTC. This sequence encodes CASSVTSIVDEQYF.

The chain employs TRBV28 and TRBJ1-5; 7 bases are a match to TRBD1. The germline gives CDR1 MDHEN, CDR2 SYDVKM. The CDR3 totals 15 residues. V dropped 1 base and J dropped 2; count of bases not matched to a gene: 2. The CDR3 nucleotides are TGTGCCAGCAGTTTATATCAGGGGGGCAATCAGCCCCAGCATTTT. The encoded protein is CASSLYQGGNQPQHF.

The rearrangement uses TRBV7-6 and TRBJ2-5; 15 nucleotides agree with TRBD2. Germline values: CDR1 SGHVS, CDR2 FNYEAQ. Trimming at V came to 2 bases and at J to 12 bases, leaving 13 bases not matched to a gene. There are 17 residues in the CDR3. The CDR3 spells CASSLRTSGRVSHREYF. The CDR3 nucleotides read TGTGCCAGCAGCTTACGGACTAGCGGGAGGGTTTCCCATCGGGAGTACTTC.

This chain joins TRBV10-3 and TRBJ2-3; TRBD2 matches 7 bases. J lost 6 bases, V lost 3 bases, and 6 bases had no gene match. The V gene's germline CDR1 is ENHRY and CDR2 SYGVKD. The CDR3 runs to 14 residues. DNA of the CDR3: TGTGCCATCAGTGATGGGGGGGATGAGGATACGCAGTATTTT. Its protein is CAISDGGDEDTQYF.

The rearrangement links TRBV15 to TRBJ2-1; D unresolved. Germline loops: CDR1 LNHNV, CDR2 YYDKDF (reference sequence). The CDR3 contains 11 residues. Here the CDR3 reads CATRSYNEQFF. The CDR3 DNA sequence: TGTGCAACCCGGTCCTACAATGAGCAGTTCTTC. Full variable domain (remainder filled in from reference TRBV15 and TRBJ2-1): DAMVIQNPRYQVTQFGKPVTLSCSQTLNHNVMYWYQQKSSQAPKLLFHYYDKDFNNEADTPDNFQSRRPNTSFCFLDIRSPGLGDTAMYLCATRSYNEQFFGPGTRLTVL.

The chain couples TRBV6-1 to TRBJ2-7; a weak D match, TRBD2 (6 bases). This CDR3 contains 14 residues. Trimming stripped 10 bases from V and 6 bases from J, with 22 bases between. Germline CDR1 and CDR2: MNHNS and SASEGT. The CDR3 DNA sequence: TGTGCCAACAGCCCGGGACTGGACTTCCCCGAGCAGTACTTC. It yields the protein CANSPGLDFPEQYF.

The chain is built from TRBV7-9 and TRBJ1-4, with D possibly TRBD1 on 5 matching bases. The V gene lost 5 bases and the J gene lost 4 bases, with 8 bases spanning the gap. The V gene's germline CDR1 is SEHNR and CDR2 FQNEAQ (reference sequence). The CDR3 covers 13 residues. This CDR3 is CASSPDSNEKLFF. CDR3 DNA: TGTGCCAGCAGCCCCGACAGTAATGAAAAACTGTTTTTT.

The rearrangement joins TRBV28 to TRBJ1-2, with 7 bases fitting TRBD1. The CDR3 spans 15 residues. V lost 6 bases to trimming and J lost 8 bases; unmatched junction nucleotides: 15. Germline loops: CDR1 MDHEN, CDR2 SYDVKM. The CDR3 DNA is TGTGCCAGCAGCTTCACATTAAACAGGGGACGAGGCTACACCTTC. Translation: CASSFTLNRGRGYTF.

This clone was seen more than once but under ten times. The chain joins TRBV19 to TRBJ2-7; D may be TRBD2 (7 bases). Germline lookup yields CDR1 LNHDA and CDR2 SQIVND (reference sequence). The CDR3 contains 15 residues. V was clipped by 4 bases and J by 7 bases, with 20 bases between them. The CDR3 is CASSKQGGDAGEQYF. The CDR3, as DNA: TGTGCCAGTAGTAAACAGGGAGGGGATGCCGGGGAGCAGTACTTC.

The rearrangement links TRBV30 to TRBJ1-1; 7 nucleotides match TRBD1. Trimming cost V 5 bases and J 5 bases; bases outside gene matches: 11. Germline assignment: CDR1 GTSNPN and CDR2 SVGIG (reference sequence). This CDR3 region has 14 residues. CDR3 bases: TGTGCCTGGGGCGAGGGTTCACAGGGGACTGAAGCTTTCTTT. As protein: CAWGEGSQGTEAFF.

This rearrangement joins TRBV18 to TRBJ1-4; 10 positions match TRBD1. CDR1 is KGHSH and CDR2 is LQKENI in the germline V gene. The CDR3 consists of 16 residues. Trimming cost V 0 bases and J 10 bases; bases outside gene matches: 8. CDR3 protein: CASSPPRTGGNLKLFF. The CDR3 region has the DNA TGTGCCAGCTCACCACCTCGGACAGGGGGGAACTTAAAACTGTTTTTT.

V and J are TRBV7-9 and TRBJ1-1; D remains ambiguous. Germline V CDR1 and CDR2: SEHNR, FQNEAQ (reference sequence). The CDR3 consists of 13 residues. Trimming left V 5 bases short and J 1 base short, with 8 bases between. The CDR3 region is CASSTPGNTEAFF. CDR3 nucleotide sequence: TGTGCCAGCAGCACGCCCGGGAACACTGAAGCTTTCTTT. The variable domain in full, with the rest retrieved from reference TRBV7-9 and TRBJ1-1, is DTGVSQNPRHKITKRGQNVTFRCDPISEHNRLYWYRQTLGQGPEFLTYFQNEAQLEKSRLLSDRFSAERPKGSFSTLEIQRTEQGDSAMYLCASSTPGNTEAFFGQGTRLTVV.

The V gene is TRBV6-1, the J gene TRBJ1-3, with D unclear. Germline values: CDR1 MNHNS, CDR2 SASEGT. With 3 bases removed from V and 4 bases from J, the gap between germline ends came to 7 bases. The CDR3 runs 13 residues. Written as DNA, the CDR3 is TGTGCCAGCAGTGAGGTGGCCGGAAACACCATATATTTT. This encodes CASSEVAGNTIYF.

This clone was found a few times. The same CDR3 is also encoded by other DNA sequences in this sample. The genes are TRBV30 and TRBJ2-3; D ambiguous. Trimming took 3 bases from V and 4 from J, leaving 5 bases between them. In germline, CDR1 is GTSNPN, CDR2 SVGIG (reference sequence). The CDR3 covers 11 residues. The CDR3: CAWSPADTQYF. The CDR3 region has the DNA TGTGCCTGGAGCCCGGCAGATACGCAGTATTTT.

J is TRBJ2-1 and V is TRBV5-1, with 9 bases identical to TRBD2. The CDR3 sequence is 14 residues long. Germline V gives CDR1 SGHRS, CDR2 YFSETQ. J lost 8 bases, V lost 0 bases, and 3 bases had no gene match. The CDR3 protein is CASSLEREVDEQFF. The CDR3 DNA sequence: TGCGCCAGCAGCTTGGAGCGGGAGGTAGATGAGCAGTTCTTC. Together with reference TRBV5-1 and TRBJ2-1, the CDR3 gives the full variable domain: KAGVTQTPRYLIKTRGQQVTLSCSPISGHRSVSWYQQTPGQGLQFLFEYFSETQRNKGNFPGRFSGRQFSNSRSEMNVSTLELGDSALYLCASSLEREVDEQFFGPGTRLTVL.

The chain has TRBV6-1 and TRBJ1-3; D is undetermined. From germline, CDR1 is MNHNS and CDR2 SASEGT. This CDR3 is 13 amino acids long. Trimming removed 3 bases from V and 3 bases from J, with 6 bases in between. The CDR3 DNA reads TGTGCCAGCAGTGATACTAGTGGAAACACCATATATTTT. Amino acid sequence: CASSDTSGNTIYF.

As concerns this clone: Within the sample, other DNA sequences also encode this same CDR3. The CDR3 DNA reads as TGTGCCAGTAGTATAGGTCTAGCGGGGATCTACGAGCAGTACTTC. Amino acids: CASSIGLAGIYEQYF. This chain links TRBV19 with TRBJ2-7, with 9 bases fitting TRBD2. V shed 1 base, J shed 3 bases, and the junction held 4 bases outside the gene matches. Germline CDR1 LNHDA, CDR2 SQIVND (reference sequence). The CDR3 is 15 amino acids.

The genes are TRBV5-1 and TRBJ1-4, with 9 bases identical to TRBD1. V lost 4 bases to trimming and J lost 4 bases; unmatched junction nucleotides: 11. CDR1 SGHRS and CDR2 YFSETQ come from the germline V gene. The CDR3 runs to 17 residues. The CDR3 spells CASSRTGQGLGNEKLFF. Here the CDR3 DNA reads TGCGCCAGCAGCCGGACGGGACAGGGTTTAGGTAATGAAAAACTGTTTTTT. Drawing the rest from reference TRBV5-1 and TRBJ1-4, the complete variable domain is KAGVTQTPRYLIKTRGQQVTLSCSPISGHRSVSWYQQTPGQGLQFLFEYFSETQRNKGNFPGRFSGRQFSNSRSEMNVSTLELGDSALYLCASSRTGQGLGNEKLFFGSGTQLSVL.

The chain carries TRBV18 and TRBJ1-3; 7 bases fit TRBD1. CDR1 is KGHSH and CDR2 is LQKENI in the germline V gene. Trimming cost V 3 bases and J 2 bases; bases outside gene matches: 4. This CDR3 is 15 amino acids long. Here the CDR3 DNA reads TGTGCCAGCTCACCGGGACAGTCAACTGGAAACACCATATATTTT. Translation gives CASSPGQSTGNTIYF.

This rearrangement joins TRBV6-5 to TRBJ1-1; 8 bases line up with TRBD1. V shed 2 bases and J 4 bases; nucleotides not matched to a gene: 9. The CDR3 extends over 16 amino acids. Germline V gene data show CDR1 as MNHEY and CDR2 as SVGAGI. The CDR3 DNA follows: TGTGCCAGCAGTTACAGGACAGGGAGAGGAGGCACTGAAGCTTTCTTT. Translated: CASSYRTGRGGTEAFF.

Here the CDR3 DNA reads TGTGCCAGCACTACAGGGGGCGCGATCAACACTGAAGCTTTCTTT. Its translation is CASTTGGAINTEAFF. The rearrangement links TRBV28 to TRBJ1-1; 9 nucleotides match TRBD1. The CDR3 totals 15 residues. The germline V gene encodes CDR1 MDHEN and CDR2 SYDVKM. J lost 2 bases, V lost 7 bases, and 8 bases had no gene match. The full variable domain, with the rest looked up from reference TRBV28 and TRBJ1-1, is DVKVTQSSRYLVKRTGEKVFLECVQDMDHENMFWYRQDPGLGLRLIYFSYDVKMKEKGDIPEGYSVSREKKERFSLILESASTNQTSMYLCASTTGGAINTEAFFGQGTRLTVV.

The J gene is TRBJ2-3, the V gene TRBV5-1, with 12 bases identical to TRBD2. With V trimmed by 5 bases and J by 4 bases, 8 bases remained unmatched. The CDR3 is 16 amino acids. From germline, CDR1 is SGHRS and CDR2 YFSETQ. CDR3 region: CASRPLAGGAPDTQYF. The CDR3 DNA reads TGCGCCAGCAGGCCTCTAGCGGGGGGGGCCCCAGATACGCAGTATTTT.

The chain carries TRBV9 and TRBJ2-1, with a tentative D call TRBD2 (6 bases). CDR3 length: 15 residues. CDR1 is SGDLS, CDR2 YYNGEE, per germline. Trimming took 3 bases from V and 7 from J, leaving 17 bases between them. The CDR3 DNA reads as TGTGCCAGCAGCGCCGCGGGATCTGTAATAAATGAGCAGTTCTTC. Protein sequence: CASSAAGSVINEQFF.

This sequence joins TRBV19 and TRBJ2-1, with 16 bases identical to TRBD2. Per the germline V gene, CDR1 is LNHDA and CDR2 is SQIVND (reference sequence). The CDR3 runs 15 residues. J was trimmed by 10 bases and V by 7 bases; bases with no gene match: 7. The CDR3 region has the DNA TGTGCCAGTAAAACTTCGGGACTAGCGGGAGGGGAGCAGTTCTTC. Its translation is CASKTSGLAGGEQFF.

The chain joins TRBV6-1 to TRBJ2-2; 10 nucleotides agree with TRBD2. Germline V gives CDR1 MNHNS, CDR2 SASEGT. V was pared by 4 bases and J by 5 bases, with 16 bases of the junction left unmatched. The CDR3 loop spans 19 amino acids. The CDR3 loop reads CASSGALAGNPLITGELFF. DNA of the CDR3: TGTGCCAGCAGTGGGGCACTAGCGGGGAATCCGTTAATAACCGGGGAGCTGTTTTTT.